This T cell receptor (beta chain) was obtained from a study of human T cells and chemical hapten exposure. Study-level information: Sensitization used 2% DPC on approximately 2 cm by approximately 2 cm upper inner arm skin.

Time point here: patch test 1, 2 weeks after DPC sensitization. Treatment defined: therapeutic diphenylcyclopropenone sensitization with weekly scalp DPC. TCRdb redid the calling of the RACE reads with MiXCR, one entry per CDR3 protein. Among around 76,000 distinct CDR3 sequences listed, about 12% were seen once. CDR3 length: 16 amino acids. Trimming took 0 bases from V and 5 from J; bases not matched to a gene: 6. The germline CDR1 and CDR2 sequences are SGHRS and YFSETQ. V usage is TRBV5-1 and J usage is TRBJ2-3, with TRBD2 matching over 10 bases. This TCR was recovered from a woman in her sixties or seventies with alopecia areata. Some clones in this sample may be carry-over from other donors' samples. This sample comprised whole blood, obtained in connection with sensitization to the hapten diphenylcyclopropenone (DPC). CDR3 residues: CASSLVLAGAGDTQYF. In DNA form, the CDR3 reads TGCGCCAGCAGCTTGGTCCTAGCGGGAGCGGGAGATACGCAGTATTTT.